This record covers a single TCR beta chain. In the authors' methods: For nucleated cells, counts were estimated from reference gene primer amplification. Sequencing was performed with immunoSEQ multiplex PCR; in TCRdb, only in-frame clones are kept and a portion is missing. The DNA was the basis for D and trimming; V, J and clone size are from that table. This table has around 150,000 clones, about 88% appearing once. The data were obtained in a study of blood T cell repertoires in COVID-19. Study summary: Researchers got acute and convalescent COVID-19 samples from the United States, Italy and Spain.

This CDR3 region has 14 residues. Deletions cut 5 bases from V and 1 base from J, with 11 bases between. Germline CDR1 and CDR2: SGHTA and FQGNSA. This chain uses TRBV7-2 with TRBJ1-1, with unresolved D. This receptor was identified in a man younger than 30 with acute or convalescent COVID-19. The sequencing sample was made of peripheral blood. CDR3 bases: TGTGCCAGCAGCCCCTGGCTCTGGAACACTGAAGCTTTCTTT. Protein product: CASSPWLWNTEAFF.